The rows below give T cell receptor beta chains drawn from one sample of a study of T cell responses to AZD1222 COVID-19 vaccine. This table comes from immunoSEQ multiplex PCR, and its TCRdb copy is limited to in-frame clones, with some not included. The repertoire has some 150,000 clones, around four fifths of them found once; the top ten carry over 4%. Here the sequenced sample was peripheral blood, taken on day 0 of MenACWY control vaccination. The origin of the receptors is an adult in good health. CDR3s include the opening cysteine and the closing phenylalanine or tryptophan. D genes are given only for firm matches. Where a row states a size, it is once, few, many or the class of an expanded clone; other rows omit it.

-	TRBJ1-1	TRBV5-6	14	once	TGTGCCAGCAGCTTGAATTTAAGGAACACTGAAGCTTTCTTT	CASSLNLRNTEAFF
-	TRBJ2-7	TRBV9	12	-	TGTGCCAGCAGTGGGGACGGCTACGAGCAGTACTTC	CASSGDGYEQYF
TRBD2	TRBJ2-7	TRBV18	14	-	TGTGCCAGCTCACCCACCGGGGGGATTCACGAGCAGTACTTC	CASSPTGGIHEQYF
TRBD1	TRBJ2-2	TRBV11-2	15	-	TGTGCCAGCAGCGAGACAGGGGTTAACACCGGGGAGCTGTTTTTT	CASSETGVNTGELFF
TRBD1	TRBJ2-1	TRBV19	15	few	TGTGCCAGTAGTAACAGACAGGGGCTGGACAATGAGCAGTTCTTC	CASSNRQGLDNEQFF
-	TRBJ2-2	TRBV12-3/TRBV12-4	13	-	TGTGCCAGCAGTTTGGGCACCACCGGGGAGCTGTTTTTT	CASSLGTTGELFF
-	TRBJ1-5	TRBV19	15	-	TGTGCCAGTAGTATTTTCAGGTATAGCAATCAGCCCCAGCATTTT	CASSIFRYSNQPQHF
-	TRBJ2-5	TRBV12-3/TRBV12-4	12	few	TGTGCCAGCAGTTCGAGGTACGGGGCCCAGTACTTC	CASSSRYGAQYF
-	TRBJ2-2	TRBV5-6	18	-	TGTGCCAGCAGTTTCGACCTTGGGGGCAGAGGTTACACCGGGGAGCTGTTTTTT	CASSFDLGGRGYTGELFF
-	TRBJ2-2	TRBV18	14	-	TGTGCCAGCTGGAGGGGGGCGAACACCGGGGAGCTGTTTTTT	CASWRGANTGELFF
-	TRBJ2-3	TRBV6-5	11	-	TGTGCCGCCACCCTCACAGATACGCAGTATTTT	CAATLTDTQYF
TRBD2	TRBJ2-3	TRBV6-5	16	-	TGTGCCAGCAGTTGGGGACTAGCGGGGGGCACAGATACGCAGTATTTT	CASSWGLAGGTDTQYF
-	TRBJ1-5	TRBV6-4	15	once	TGTGCCAGCAGGAGAGACAGTCTTAGCAATCAGCCCCAGCATTTT	CASRRDSLSNQPQHF
-	TRBJ1-5	TRBV7-8	15	-	TGTGCCAGCAGCTTAGGGGGACTGGGTAATCAGCCCCAGCATTTT	CASSLGGLGNQPQHF
-	TRBJ2-1	TRBV19	14	-	TGTGCCAGTAGTATAGTGACAGGGAGGGATGAGCAGTTCTTC	CASSIVTGRDEQFF
TRBD2	TRBJ2-3	TRBV5-5	16	-	TGTGCCAGCAGCTTGGGACTAGCGGGGACACGAGATACGCAGTATTTT	CASSLGLAGTRDTQYF
TRBD2	TRBJ2-7	TRBV27	14	-	TGTGCCAGCAGTTCTGTGGGGGGGTATTACGAGCAGTACTTC	CASSSVGGYYEQYF
-	TRBJ2-1	TRBV7-3	15	-	TGTGCCAGCAGCTTAACATCGGACGGTTACAATGAGCAGTTCTTC	CASSLTSDGYNEQFF
-	TRBJ2-1	TRBV6-4	13	few	TGTGCCAGCAGTGACAGCTCCTACAATGAGCAGTTCTTC	CASSDSSYNEQFF
TRBD2	TRBJ2-3	TRBV5-1	17	once	TGCGCCAGCAGCTTGGCGGGTACTAGCGGTAGCACAGATACGCAGTATTTT	CASSLAGTSGSTDTQYF
-	TRBJ2-7	TRBV11-2	15	-	TGTGCCAGCAGCTTATCGCGGAGCGACCACTACGAGCAGTACTTC	CASSLSRSDHYEQYF
-	TRBJ2-1	TRBV4-1	17	-	TGCGCCAGCAGCCCCCAAATGGACAGCCTCTCCTACAATGAGCAGTTCTTC	CASSPQMDSLSYNEQFF
-	TRBJ1-5	TRBV6-6	13	once	TGTGCCAGCAGTTACGTTGGGGACCAGCCCCAGCATTTT	CASSYVGDQPQHF
-	TRBJ2-2	TRBV30	13	-	TGTGCCTGGGGACCGGGCGCCACCGGGGAGCTGTTTTTT	CAWGPGATGELFF
-	TRBJ1-2	TRBV3-1/TRBV3-2	10	-	TGTGCCAGCGGGGCGTATGGCTACACCTTC	CASGAYGYTF
TRBD2	TRBJ2-1	TRBV11-2	13	-	TGTGCCTCACGGGGGGGATCCTACAATGAGCAGTTCTTC	CASRGGSYNEQFF